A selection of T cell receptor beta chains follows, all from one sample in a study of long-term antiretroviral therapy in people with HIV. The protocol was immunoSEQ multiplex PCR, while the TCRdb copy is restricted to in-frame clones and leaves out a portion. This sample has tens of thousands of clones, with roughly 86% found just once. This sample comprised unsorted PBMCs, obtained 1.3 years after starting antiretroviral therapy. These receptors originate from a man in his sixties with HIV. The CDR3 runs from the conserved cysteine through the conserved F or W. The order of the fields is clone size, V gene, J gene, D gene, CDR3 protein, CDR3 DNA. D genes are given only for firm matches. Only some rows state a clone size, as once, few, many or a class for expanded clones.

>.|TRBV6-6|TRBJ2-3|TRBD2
CASRSSGERDTQYF
TGTGCCAGCAGATCTAGCGGGGAAAGAGATACGCAGTATTTT
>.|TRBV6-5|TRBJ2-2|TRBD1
CASSYQTGANTGELFF
TGTGCCAGCAGTTACCAGACAGGGGCGAACACCGGGGAGCTGTTTTTT
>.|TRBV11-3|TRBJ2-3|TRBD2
CASSLGLASSTDTQYF
TGTGCCAGCAGCCTCGGACTAGCGTCTAGCACAGATACGCAGTATTTT
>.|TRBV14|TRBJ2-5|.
CASSQQIGGQETQYF
TGTGCCAGCAGCCAACAGATAGGGGGCCAAGAGACCCAGTACTTC
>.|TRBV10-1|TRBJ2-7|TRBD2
CASSDGLAGVGYEQYF
TGCGCCAGCAGTGACGGACTAGCGGGGGTCGGGTACGAGCAGTACTTC
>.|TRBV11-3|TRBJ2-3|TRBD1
CASSLWTGGTDTQYF
TGTGCCAGCAGCTTGTGGACAGGAGGCACAGATACGCAGTATTTT
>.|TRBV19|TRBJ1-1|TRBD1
CASRTWQGADITEAFF
TGTGCCAGTAGGACGTGGCAGGGGGCTGATATCACTGAAGCTTTCTTT
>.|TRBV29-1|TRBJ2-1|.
CSVEGGDVSSYNEQFF
TGCAGCGTTGAAGGGGGGGACGTAAGCTCCTACAATGAGCAGTTCTTC
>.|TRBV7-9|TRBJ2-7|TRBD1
CASGRGQGAIGQYF
TGTGCCAGCGGTAGGGGACAGGGGGCTATCGGGCAGTACTTC
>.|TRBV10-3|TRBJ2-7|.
CAISESLVGGRSYEQYF
TGTGCCATCAGTGAGTCCCTCGTCGGGGGCCGTTCCTACGAGCAGTACTTC
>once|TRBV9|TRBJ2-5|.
CASSSSSSGETQYF
TGTGCCAGCAGCTCTTCCTCCTCTGGGGAGACCCAGTACTTC
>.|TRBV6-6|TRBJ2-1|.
CASSQSTGSYNEQFF
TGTGCCAGCAGCCAATCCACGGGGTCCTACAATGAGCAGTTCTTC
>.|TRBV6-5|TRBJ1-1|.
CASSYRRGLGGTEAFF
TGTGCCAGCAGTTATCGTCGGGGTTTGGGAGGGACTGAAGCTTTCTTT
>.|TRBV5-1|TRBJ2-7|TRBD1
CASSSPQGPYEQYF
TGCGCCAGCAGCTCCCCACAGGGGCCCTACGAGCAGTACTTC
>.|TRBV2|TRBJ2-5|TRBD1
CASRITGAKGNPKTQYF
TGTGCCAGCAGAATAACAGGGGCGAAAGGTAATCCGAAGACCCAGTACTTC
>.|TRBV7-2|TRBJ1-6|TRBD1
CASSSTTPGQVSSPLHF
TGTGCCAGCAGTTCTACTACACCGGGACAGGTTTCTTCACCCCTCCACTTT
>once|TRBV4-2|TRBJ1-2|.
CATAAAAGNYGYTF
TGTGCCACCGCCGCAGCCGCTGGTAACTATGGCTACACCTTC
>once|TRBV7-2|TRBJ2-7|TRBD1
CASSFGTGGEQYF
TGTGCCAGCAGCTTCGGGACAGGTGGCGAGCAGTACTTC
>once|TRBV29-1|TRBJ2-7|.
CSVVGPSGYEQYF
TGCAGCGTTGTTGGTCCAAGTGGCTACGAGCAGTACTTC
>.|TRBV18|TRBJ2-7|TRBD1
CATTGTGVGEQYF
TGTGCCACCACCGGGACAGGGGTAGGAGAGCAGTACTTC
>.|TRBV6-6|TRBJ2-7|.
CASSSTGNEQYF
TGTGCCAGCAGTTCAACAGGGAACGAGCAGTACTTC
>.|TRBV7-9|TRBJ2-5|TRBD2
CASSFDYGGAKETQYF
TGTGCCAGCAGCTTCGATTACGGGGGGGCCAAAGAGACCCAGTACTTC
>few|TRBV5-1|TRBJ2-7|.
CASSSPALLEQYF
TGCGCCAGCAGCTCCCCGGCTCTTTTGGAGCAGTACTTC
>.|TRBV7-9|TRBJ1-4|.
CASSLTRGATNEKLFF
TGTGCCAGCAGCTTAACCAGGGGAGCAACTAATGAAAAACTGTTTTTT
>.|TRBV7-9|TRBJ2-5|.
CASSWVEETQYF
TGTGCCAGCAGCTGGGTGGAAGAGACCCAGTACTTC
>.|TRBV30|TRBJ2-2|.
CAWSVQGGTGELFF
TGTGCCTGGAGTGTACAGGGCGGCACCGGGGAGCTGTTTTTT
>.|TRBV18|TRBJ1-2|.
CASSPVGTANYGYTF
TGTGCCAGCTCACCGGTAGGGACGGCTAACTATGGCTACACCTTC
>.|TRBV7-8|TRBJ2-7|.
CASRPRGAGLRVYEQYF
TGTGCCAGCAGGCCAAGAGGTGCGGGCCTGCGAGTCTACGAGCAGTACTTC
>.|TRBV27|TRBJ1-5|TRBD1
CASSLSKGAFDQPQHF
TGTGCCAGCAGTTTATCAAAGGGGGCATTTGATCAGCCCCAGCATTTT
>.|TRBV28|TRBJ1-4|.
CASNPGGPTNEKLFF
TGTGCCAGCAATCCTGGGGGGCCAACTAATGAAAAACTGTTTTTT
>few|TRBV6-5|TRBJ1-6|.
CASKGRAPWDSPLHF
TGTGCCAGCAAGGGAAGGGCGCCCTGGGATTCACCCCTCCACTTT
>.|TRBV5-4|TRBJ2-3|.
CASSSRVRFTDTQYF
TGTGCCAGCAGCTCCCGTGTCAGATTCACAGATACGCAGTATTTT
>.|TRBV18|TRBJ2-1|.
CASSPTQFF
TGTGCCAGCTCACCGACTCAGTTCTTC
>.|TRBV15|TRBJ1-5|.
CATSRIDGFNQPQHF
TGTGCCACCAGCAGAATAGACGGTTTCAATCAGCCCCAGCATTTT
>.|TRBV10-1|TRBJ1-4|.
CARDPSGVPEKLFF
TGCGCCAGAGACCCCTCGGGCGTCCCTGAAAAACTGTTTTTT
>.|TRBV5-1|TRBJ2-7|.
CASSLGQGNEGSYEQYF
TGCGCCAGCAGCTTGGGGCAGGGGAATGAAGGCTCCTACGAGCAGTACTTC
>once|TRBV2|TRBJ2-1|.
CASRFSHNEQFF
TGTGCCAGCAGATTCTCACACAATGAGCAGTTCTTC
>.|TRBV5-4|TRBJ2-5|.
CASSLKGLETQYF
TGTGCCAGCAGCTTGAAGGGGTTGGAGACCCAGTACTTC
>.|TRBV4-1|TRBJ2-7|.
CASSRMGGGYEQYF
TGCGCCAGCAGCCGAATGGGAGGTGGCTACGAGCAGTACTTC
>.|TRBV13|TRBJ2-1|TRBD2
CASSLHREVAGGNEQFF
TGTGCCAGCAGCTTACATAGGGAAGTAGCGGGGGGCAATGAGCAGTTCTTC
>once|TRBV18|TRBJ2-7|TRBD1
CASSPGTGKYEQYF
TGTGCCAGCTCACCCGGGACAGGGAAGTACGAGCAGTACTTC
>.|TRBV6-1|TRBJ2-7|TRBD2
CASNGGRISYEQYF
TGTGCCAGCAACGGCGGGAGGATATCCTACGAGCAGTACTTC
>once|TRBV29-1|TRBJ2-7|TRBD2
CSAVSRENYEQYF
TGCAGCGCCGTCTCGCGGGAGAACTACGAGCAGTACTTC
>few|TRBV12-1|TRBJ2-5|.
CASSFMEGMRVGETQYF
TGTGCCAGCAGCTTTATGGAGGGGATGAGGGTCGGGGAGACCCAGTACTTC
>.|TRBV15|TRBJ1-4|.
CATSRDYGNEKLFF
TGTGCCACCAGCAGAGATTACGGGAATGAAAAACTGTTTTTT
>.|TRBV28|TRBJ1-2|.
CASNLSGPYGYTF
TGTGCCAGCAACCTAAGCGGACCCTATGGCTACACCTTC
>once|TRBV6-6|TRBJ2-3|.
CASSSSTDTQYF
TGTGCCAGCAGTTCTAGCACAGATACGCAGTATTTT